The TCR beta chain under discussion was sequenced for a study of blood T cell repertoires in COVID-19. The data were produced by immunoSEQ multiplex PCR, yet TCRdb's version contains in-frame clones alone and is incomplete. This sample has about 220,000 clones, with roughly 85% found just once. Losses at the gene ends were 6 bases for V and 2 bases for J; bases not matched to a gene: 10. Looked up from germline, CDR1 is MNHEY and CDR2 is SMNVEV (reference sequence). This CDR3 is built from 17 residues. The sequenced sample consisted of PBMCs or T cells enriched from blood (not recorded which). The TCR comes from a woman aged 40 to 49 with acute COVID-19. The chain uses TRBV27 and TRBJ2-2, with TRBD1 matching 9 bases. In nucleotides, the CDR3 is TGTGCCAGCAGACGAGACCGGGACAGGGTCAACACCGGGGAGCTGTTTTTT. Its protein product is CASRRDRDRVNTGELFF.